Reported below is one T cell receptor (beta chain). V lost 4 bases, J lost 4 bases, and 1 base stayed unmatched. The CDR3 is 13 amino acids. The germline CDR1 and CDR2 sequences are SQVTM and ANQGSEA. Only in-frame clones appear in the TCRdb table, and some are missing; sequencing was by immunoSEQ multiplex PCR. This sample has more than 85,000 clones, with approximately 80% found just once. These data originate in a study of blood T cell repertoires in COVID-19. Study as a whole: T cells, B-cell-depleted T cells, or PBMCs supplied cDNA or gDNA.

Material for sequencing was peripheral blood. The sequence was collected from a human donor in a cohort sampled during active COVID-19. The J gene is TRBJ1-5, the V gene TRBV29-1, with 10 bases identical to TRBD1. The CDR3 region has the DNA TGCAGCGTTGGGGGACAGGGGAATCAGCCCCAGCATTTT. This translates into CSVGGQGNQPQHF.